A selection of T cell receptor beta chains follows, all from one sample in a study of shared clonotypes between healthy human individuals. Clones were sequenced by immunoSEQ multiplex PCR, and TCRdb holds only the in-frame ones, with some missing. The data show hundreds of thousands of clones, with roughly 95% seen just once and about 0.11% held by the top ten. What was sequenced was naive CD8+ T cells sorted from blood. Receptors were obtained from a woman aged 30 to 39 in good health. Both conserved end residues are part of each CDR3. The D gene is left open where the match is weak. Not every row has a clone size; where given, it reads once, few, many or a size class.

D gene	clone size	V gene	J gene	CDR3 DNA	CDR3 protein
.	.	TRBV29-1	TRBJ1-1	TGCAGCGTTGCTGGACGGGGGAACACTGAAGCTTTCTTT	CSVAGRGNTEAFF
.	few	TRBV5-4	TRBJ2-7	TGTGCCAGCAGCCCCAATATAGGTAGGCCACACGAGCAGTACTTC	CASSPNIGRPHEQYF
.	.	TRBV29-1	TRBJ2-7	TGCAGCGTTGTGGGCGGACCTAACGAGCAGTACTTC	CSVVGGPNEQYF
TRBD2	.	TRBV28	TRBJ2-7	TGTGCCAGCAGTTTGAAACCGGGACTAGCGGGCCTCAGCTCCTACGAGCAGTACTTC	CASSLKPGLAGLSSYEQYF
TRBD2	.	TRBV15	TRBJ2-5	TGTGCCACCAGCAGGGAGGGACTAGCAGCAGAGACCCAGTACTTC	CATSREGLAAETQYF
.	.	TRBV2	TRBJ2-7	TGTGCCAGCAGTGGCGGACCCGACGTTCACTCCTACGAGCAGTACTTC	CASSGGPDVHSYEQYF
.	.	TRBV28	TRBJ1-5	TGTGCCAGCGCCACACCAGGTCAGCCCCAGCATTTT	CASATPGQPQHF
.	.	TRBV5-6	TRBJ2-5	TGTGCCAGCAGCTTGGGAGGGTTGGTCCAAGAGACCCAGTACTTC	CASSLGGLVQETQYF
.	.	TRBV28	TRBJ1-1	TGTGCCAGCAGTTGGGAAGTGAACACTGAAGCTTTCTTT	CASSWEVNTEAFF
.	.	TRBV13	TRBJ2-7	TGTGCCAGCAGCCCCACGAGCGGGTTAGGAGAGTACGAGCAGTACTTC	CASSPTSGLGEYEQYF
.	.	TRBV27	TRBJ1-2	TGTGCCAGCAGTACTACTGGGGGCGTTCGTGGCTACACCTTC	CASSTTGGVRGYTF
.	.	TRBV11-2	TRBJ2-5	TGTGCCAGCAGCTTAGATATGGCAACAGGGGAGACCCAGTACTTC	CASSLDMATGETQYF
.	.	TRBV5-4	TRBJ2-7	TGTGCCAGCAGCTTGGCCGGCAGCGAGCAGTACTTC	CASSLAGSEQYF
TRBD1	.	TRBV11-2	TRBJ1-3	TGTGCCAGCAGCTCGAGACCGGGACAGGGGTCTGGAAACACCATATATTTT	CASSSRPGQGSGNTIYF
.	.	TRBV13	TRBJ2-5	TGTGCCAGCAGCATAACCGGGACCAAAGAGACCCAGTACTTC	CASSITGTKETQYF
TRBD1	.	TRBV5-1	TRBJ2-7	TGCGCCAGCAGCGATAGGACAGGCCCTCCTCTGCAGCAGTACTTC	CASSDRTGPPLQQYF
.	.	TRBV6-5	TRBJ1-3	TGTGCCAGCACCGGAGGAGTCGGGAACACCATATATTTT	CASTGGVGNTIYF
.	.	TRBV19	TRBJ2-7	TGTGCCAGTAGTATCCGCGGGGGCTACTACTACGAGCAGTACTTC	CASSIRGGYYYEQYF
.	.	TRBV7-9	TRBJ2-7	TGTGCCAGCAGCTTCAATGGGAATCCCTACGAGCAGTACTTC	CASSFNGNPYEQYF
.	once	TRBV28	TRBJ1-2	TGTGCCAGCACCCTGGTTAACGGGGACAACTATGGCTACACCTTC	CASTLVNGDNYGYTF
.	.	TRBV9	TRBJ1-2	TGTGCCAGCAGCCTCGACACGGGCGGCTACACCTTC	CASSLDTGGYTF
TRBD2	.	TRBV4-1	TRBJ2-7	TGCGCCAGCAGCCGGGATCGGGGGGACTACGAGCAGTACTTC	CASSRDRGDYEQYF
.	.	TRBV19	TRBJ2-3	TGTGCCACCTTAGATCCAGTAGGGGATACGCAGTATTTT	CATLDPVGDTQYF
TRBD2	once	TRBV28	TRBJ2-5	TGTGCCAGTCAATATACCCCTAGCGGGAGGCACGAGACCCAGTACTTC	CASQYTPSGRHETQYF
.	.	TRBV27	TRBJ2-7	TGTGCCAGCAGTTTAACCCCAGGACCCTACGAGCAGTACTTC	CASSLTPGPYEQYF
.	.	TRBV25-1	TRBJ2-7	TGTGCCAGCAGCGTGGCAGAAAGCTCCTACGAGCAGTACTTC	CASSVAESSYEQYF
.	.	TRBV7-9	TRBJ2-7	TGTGCCAGCGGATCTAGCGCCAAAAACTACGAGCAGTACTTC	CASGSSAKNYEQYF
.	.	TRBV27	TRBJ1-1	TGTGCCAGCAGTCCCCGTGGGGAGGGAGCTTTCTTT	CASSPRGEGAFF
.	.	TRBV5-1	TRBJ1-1	TGCGCCAGCAGCTACGAGAACACTGAAGCTTTCTTT	CASSYENTEAFF
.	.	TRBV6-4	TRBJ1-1	TGTGCCAGCAGCCTACAGGGTGAGCGAGGTGAAGCTTTCTTT	CASSLQGERGEAFF
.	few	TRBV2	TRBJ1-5	TGTGCCAGCAGTGTCGGCCAGTCTAGCAATCAGCCCCAGCATTTT	CASSVGQSSNQPQHF
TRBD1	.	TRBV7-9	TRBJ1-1	TGTGCCAGCAGCCAAAGACAGGGGAGAACTGAAGCTTTCTTT	CASSQRQGRTEAFF
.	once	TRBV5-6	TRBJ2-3	TGTGCCAGCAGCTTATTCACGGGAGTTGGGGATACGCAGTATTTT	CASSLFTGVGDTQYF
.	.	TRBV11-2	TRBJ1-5	TGTGCCAGCAGCGTCTCCGGCCCGGGACACCTAAATCAGCCCCAGCATTTT	CASSVSGPGHLNQPQHF
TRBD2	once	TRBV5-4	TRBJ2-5	TGTGCCAGCACCAGCGGGCCGGGACTAGCGAGCGTTCAAGAGACCCAGTACTTC	CASTSGPGLASVQETQYF
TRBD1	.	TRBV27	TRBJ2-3	TGTGCCAGCGGGGACAGGGGATTCACAGATACGCAGTATTTT	CASGDRGFTDTQYF
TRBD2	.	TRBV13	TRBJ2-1	TGTGCCAGCAGCGACCTGACTAGCGGTCCCTACAATGAGCAGTTCTTC	CASSDLTSGPYNEQFF
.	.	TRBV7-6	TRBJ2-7	TGTGCCAGCAGCTCCCGCTCGGGCTTCGAGCAGTACTTC	CASSSRSGFEQYF
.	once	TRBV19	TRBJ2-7	TGTGCCAGTAGTACCGCCTACGAGCAGTACTTC	CASSTAYEQYF
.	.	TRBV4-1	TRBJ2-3	TGCGCCAGCAGCCAAGATTCTTTGGATCTCGCTAGCACAGATACGCAGTATTTT	CASSQDSLDLASTDTQYF
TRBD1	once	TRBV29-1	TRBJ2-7	TGCAGCGTATACCGGACAGGGGGTCCCTACGAGCAGTACTTC	CSVYRTGGPYEQYF